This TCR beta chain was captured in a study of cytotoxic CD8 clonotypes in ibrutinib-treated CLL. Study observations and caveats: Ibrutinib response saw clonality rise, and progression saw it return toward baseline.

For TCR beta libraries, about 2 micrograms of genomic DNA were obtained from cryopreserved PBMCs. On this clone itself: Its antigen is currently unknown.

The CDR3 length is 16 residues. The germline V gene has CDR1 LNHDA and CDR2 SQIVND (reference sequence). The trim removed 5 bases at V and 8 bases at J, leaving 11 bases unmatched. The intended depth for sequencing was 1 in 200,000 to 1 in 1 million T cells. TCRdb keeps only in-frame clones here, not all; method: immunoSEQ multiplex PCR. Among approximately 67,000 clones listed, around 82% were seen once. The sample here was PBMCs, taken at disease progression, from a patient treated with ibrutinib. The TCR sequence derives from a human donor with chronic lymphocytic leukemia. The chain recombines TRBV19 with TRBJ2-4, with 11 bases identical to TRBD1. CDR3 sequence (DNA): TGTGCCAGTAGTCCAGGACAGGGGGCAGGACTGGACATTCAGTACTTC. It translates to CASSPGQGAGLDIQYF.